This T cell receptor beta chain was obtained from a study of T-cell reconstitution after alpha-beta-depleted transplantation in children. From germline, CDR1 is PRHDT and CDR2 FYEKMQ (reference sequence). This CDR3 is 16 amino acids long. V shed 4 bases and J 4 bases; nucleotides not matched to a gene: 10. TCRbeta library construction was performed incorporating unique molecular identifiers. TCRdb re-called the PCR reads with MiXCR, one entry per CDR3 protein. The data show about 72,000 distinct CDR3 sequences, around 6.6% seen once. The receptor's source is a human donor who donated a stem cell graft to a child with acute lymphoblastic leukemia. The chain recombines TRBV13 with TRBJ1-1; 9 nucleotides align to TRBD1. Sequenced here: PBMCs from the stem cell graft donor, sampled from the stem cell graft. The chain's CDR3 is CASSSYPGQGVTEAFF. The CDR3 region has the DNA TGTGCCAGCAGCTCCTACCCGGGACAGGGTGTCACTGAAGCTTTCTTT.